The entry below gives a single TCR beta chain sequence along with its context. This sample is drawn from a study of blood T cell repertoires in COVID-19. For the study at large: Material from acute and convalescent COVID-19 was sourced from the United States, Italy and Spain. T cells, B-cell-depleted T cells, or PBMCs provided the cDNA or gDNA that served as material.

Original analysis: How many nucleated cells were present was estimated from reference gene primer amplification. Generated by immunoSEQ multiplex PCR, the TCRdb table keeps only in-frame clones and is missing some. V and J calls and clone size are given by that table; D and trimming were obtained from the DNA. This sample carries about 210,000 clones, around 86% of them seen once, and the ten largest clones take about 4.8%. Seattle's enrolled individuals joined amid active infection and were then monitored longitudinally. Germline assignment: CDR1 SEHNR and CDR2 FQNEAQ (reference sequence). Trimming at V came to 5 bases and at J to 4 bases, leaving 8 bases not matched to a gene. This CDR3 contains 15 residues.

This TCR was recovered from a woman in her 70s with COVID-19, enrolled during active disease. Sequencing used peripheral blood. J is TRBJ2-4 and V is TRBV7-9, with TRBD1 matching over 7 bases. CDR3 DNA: TGTGCCAGCAGCCCCCCCGGGACAGCTAAAAACATTCAGTACTTC. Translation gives CASSPPGTAKNIQYF.